The 15 T cell receptor beta chains below come from one sample, sequenced in a study of response to subunit inactivated influenza vaccine (dated by TCRdb to about 2018). Receptor libraries were prepared by RT-PCR. The sequencing machine was an Illumina HiSeq 2500. The public reads were reanalyzed by TCRdb: fastp trimming at Q25, MiXCR alignment, in-frame beta chains only. Rows are unified per CDR3 protein, each entry keeping the most common DNA and genes. The sample has some 520,000 distinct CDR3 sequences on record, approximately 16% of them singletons. The top ten clonotypes cover less than 4% of the sample. Material: CD4+ T cells sorted from PBMCs, obtained approximately 25 months after vaccination. Receptor source: a man aged 50 to 75 who received an inactivated influenza vaccine. Donor details come from another sample of the same person, matched by shared clones.

This clonotype was recorded at least ten times. V gene TRBV3-1 combines with J gene TRBJ2-3; D tentatively reads TRBD1 or TRBD2 (5 bases each). The ends were cut back, 0 bases at V and 11 bases at J, with 21 bases in the middle. The CDR3 length is 16 residues. Germline V gene lookup returns CDR1 LGHDT and CDR2 YNNKEL (reference sequence). CDR3 sequence reads: CASSQEVGTRRGEQYF. The CDR3, as DNA: TGTGCCAGCAGCCAAGAGGTTGGGACCCGACGAGGGGAGCAGTATTTT.

This clonotype has at least ten counts. The V call is TRBV6-1, the J call TRBJ1-1, with 10 bases lining up with TRBD1. V lost 8 bases to trimming and J lost 1 base; unmatched junction nucleotides: 7. The CDR3 loop spans 15 amino acids. Germline V gives CDR1 MNHNS, CDR2 SASEGT. CDR3 DNA: TGTGCCAGCCACCCTAGGACAGGGGGGAACACTGAAGCTTTCTTT. It encodes CASHPRTGGNTEAFF.

This clonotype was seen a few times. The chain employs TRBV29-1 and TRBJ2-7; 10 nucleotides match TRBD1. CDR1 is SQVTM, CDR2 ANQGSEA, per germline. The CDR3 consists of 14 residues. The ends lost 7 bases at V and 7 bases at J; junction bases unmatched: 13. CDR3 loop: CSADGGQGLGEQYF. CDR3 DNA sequence: TGCAGCGCCGATGGGGGACAGGGGCTAGGGGAGCAGTACTTC.

This clonotype was seen a handful of times. The rearrangement uses TRBV2 and TRBJ1-1; 8 nucleotides align to TRBD1. Trimming at V came to 6 bases and at J to 3 bases, leaving 9 bases not matched to a gene. This CDR3 is 15 amino acids long. From germline, CDR1 is SNHLY and CDR2 FYNNEI. Written as DNA, the CDR3 is TGTGCCAGCAGCACTGACAGGGGACATCACACTGAAGCTTTCTTT. Translation gives CASSTDRGHHTEAFF. Based on the CDR3 plus reference TRBV2 and TRBJ1-1, the full variable domain is EPEVTQTPSHQVTQMGQEVILRCVPISNHLYFYWYRQILGQKVEFLVSFYNNEISEKSEIFDDQFSVERPDGSNFTLKIRSTKLEDSAMYFCASSTDRGHHTEAFFGQGTRLTVV.

The chain couples TRBV20-1 to TRBJ1-2; D call uncertain. Trimming shortened V by 3 bases and J by 6 bases, and 14 bases separated the two germline ends. The V gene's germline CDR1 is DFQATT and CDR2 SNEGSKA (reference sequence). CDR3 length equals 13 residues. The CDR3 here is CSARNGITDGYTF. In nucleotides, the CDR3 is TGCAGTGCTAGGAACGGGATCACGGATGGCTACACCTTC.

The genes are TRBV4-1 and TRBJ1-5; D not resolved. This CDR3 has 15 amino acids. Germline loops: CDR1 MGHRA, CDR2 YSYEKL. Trimming left V 1 base short and J 6 bases short, with 13 bases between. The CDR3 spells CASSQGMKSTQPQHF. DNA of the CDR3: TGCGCCAGCAGCCAAGGAATGAAGTCCACTCAGCCCCAGCATTTT.

In its sample, this clonotype was seen a few times. V is TRBV28 and J is TRBJ1-2, with no clear D. There are 14 residues in the CDR3. CDR1 and CDR2 (germline): MDHEN, SYDVKM. The V and J ends lost 2 bases and 7 bases respectively, with 14 bases between them. CDR3 coding DNA: TGTGCCAGCAGTTTACATATATGGGAACTTGGCTACACCTTC. Translated, it gives CASSLHIWELGYTF.

This clonotype was seen many times. V and J are TRBV12-3 or TRBV12-4 and TRBJ1-2, with D maybe TRBD1 (5 bases). This CDR3 has 15 residues. The V end was cut by 3 bases, the J end by 5 bases, with 16 bases between. The CDR3 spells CASSLGIGAIYGYTF. CDR3 nucleotides: TGTGCCAGCAGTTTGGGAATAGGGGCGATATATGGCTACACCTTC.

The V and J genes are TRBV15 and TRBJ2-7; D assignment may be TRBD1 or TRBD2 (5 bases each). The germline gives CDR1 LNHNV, CDR2 YYDKDF (reference sequence). V was shortened by 1 base and J by 4 bases, with 14 bases between the two germline ends. This CDR3 comprises 15 residues. The CDR3 DNA reads TGTGCCACCAGCAGAGGGGAGACAGCCAGATACGAGCAGTACTTC. This translates into CATSRGETARYEQYF.

This clonotype was counted many times. V and J are TRBV5-1 and TRBJ2-5; D gene uncertain. Per germline, CDR1 SGHRS and CDR2 YFSETQ. Trimming removed 4 bases at V and 5 bases at J, with 12 bases between. This CDR3 is 13 amino acids long. CDR3 DNA: TGCGCCAGCAGCCCAGGAAGAGTGGAGACCCAGTACTTC. It translates to CASSPGRVETQYF.

This clonotype turned up a few times. The rearrangement links TRBV28 to TRBJ2-5, with unresolved D. Germline values: CDR1 MDHEN, CDR2 SYDVKM. V lost 3 bases and J lost 0, with 5 bases in between. The CDR3 spans 13 residues. CDR3 in amino acids: CASSFGDQETQYF. DNA for the CDR3: TGTGCCAGCAGTTTTGGGGACCAAGAGACCCAGTACTTC.

The V call is TRBV5-1, the J call TRBJ2-1; 8 positions match TRBD2. Per the germline V gene, CDR1 is SGHRS and CDR2 is YFSETQ. This CDR3 has 15 amino acids. The trim removed 4 bases at V and 10 bases at J, leaving 13 bases unmatched. The CDR3 DNA is TGCGCCAGCAGCCCGGCGGGACTAGGGTCCGGGGAGCAGTTCTTC. This gives the protein CASSPAGLGSGEQFF.

In nucleotides, the CDR3 is TGTGCCAGCAGCCAAATACAGTTCAATGAGCAGTTCTTC. This sequence encodes CASSQIQFNEQFF. This rearrangement joins TRBV3-1 to TRBJ2-1; the D is unclear. Trimming removed 2 bases from V and 6 bases from J, with 8 bases in between. The CDR3 loop spans 13 amino acids. Germline V lookup: CDR1 LGHDT, CDR2 YNNKEL (reference sequence).

The DNA of the CDR3 is TGTGCCAGCGTGGAATGGGGGGCGAACACTGAAGCTTTCTTT. Its protein is CASVEWGANTEAFF. This chain connects TRBV6-2 or TRBV6-3 to TRBJ1-1, with a possible D match to TRBD1 (6 bases). Between the trimmed V and J ends, which lost 8 bases and 1 base, there was a span of 14 bases. The V gene's germline CDR1 is MNHEY and CDR2 SVGEGT. This CDR3 is 14 amino acids long.

In this sample, this clonotype turned up a few times. The V and J genes are TRBV10-3 and TRBJ2-7; D is tentatively TRBD1 or TRBD2 (5 bases each). Germline V lookup: CDR1 ENHRY, CDR2 SYGVKD. The length of the CDR3 is 14 residues. The germline V and J ends were trimmed by 10 bases and 0 bases, with 16 bases remaining between them. The CDR3 loop is CATRGAEASYEQYF. DNA for the CDR3: TGTGCCACCCGAGGGGCAGAGGCCTCCTACGAGCAGTACTTC.